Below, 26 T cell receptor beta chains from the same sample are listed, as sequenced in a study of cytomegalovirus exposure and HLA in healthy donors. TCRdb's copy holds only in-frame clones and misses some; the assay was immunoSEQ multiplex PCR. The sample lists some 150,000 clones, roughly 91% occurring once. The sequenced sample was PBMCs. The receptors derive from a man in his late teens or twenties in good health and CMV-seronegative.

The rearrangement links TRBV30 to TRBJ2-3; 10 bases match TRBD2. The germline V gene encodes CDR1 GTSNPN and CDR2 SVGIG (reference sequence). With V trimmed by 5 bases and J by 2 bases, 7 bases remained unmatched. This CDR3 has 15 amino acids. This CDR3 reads CAWAQLAGSTDTQYF. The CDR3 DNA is TGTGCCTGGGCCCAACTAGCGGGGTCCACAGATACGCAGTATTTT.

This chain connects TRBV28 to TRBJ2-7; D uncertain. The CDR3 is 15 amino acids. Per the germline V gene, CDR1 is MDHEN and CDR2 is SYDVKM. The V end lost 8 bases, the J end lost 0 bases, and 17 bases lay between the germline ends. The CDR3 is CASALADNLSYEQYV. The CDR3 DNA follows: TGTGCCAGCGCCCTGGCAGACAACCTCTCCTACGAGCAGTACGTC.

CDR3 DNA: TGTGCCAGCAGTTACGGAGAGGCAGGGGGCACTGAAGCTTTCTTT. It yields the protein CASSYGEAGGTEAFF. The chain has TRBV6-5 and TRBJ1-1; TRBD1 agrees at 7 bases. The V gene's germline CDR1 is MNHEY and CDR2 SVGAGI. V shed 2 bases, J shed 4 bases, and the junction held 7 bases outside the gene matches. The CDR3 is 15 residues long.

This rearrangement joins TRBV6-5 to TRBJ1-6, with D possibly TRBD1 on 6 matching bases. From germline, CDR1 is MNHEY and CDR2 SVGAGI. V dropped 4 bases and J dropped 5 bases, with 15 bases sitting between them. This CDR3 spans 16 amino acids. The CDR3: CASSWTVISNNSPLHF. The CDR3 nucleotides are TGTGCCAGCAGTTGGACAGTGATTTCGAATAATTCACCCCTCCACTTT.

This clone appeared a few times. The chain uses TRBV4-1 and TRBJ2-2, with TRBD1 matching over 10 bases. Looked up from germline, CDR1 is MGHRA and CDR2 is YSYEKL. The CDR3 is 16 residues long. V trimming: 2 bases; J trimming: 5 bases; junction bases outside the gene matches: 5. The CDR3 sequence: CASSQSGQGGTGELFF. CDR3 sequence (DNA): TGCGCCAGCAGCCAATCCGGACAGGGGGGGACCGGGGAGCTGTTTTTT.

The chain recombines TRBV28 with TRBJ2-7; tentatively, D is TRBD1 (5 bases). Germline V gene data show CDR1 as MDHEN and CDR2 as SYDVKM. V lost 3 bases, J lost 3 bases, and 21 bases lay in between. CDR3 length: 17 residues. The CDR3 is CASSLLVGHRTLYEQYF. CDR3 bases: TGTGCCAGCAGTTTGTTAGTAGGACACCGAACCCTCTACGAGCAGTACTTC.

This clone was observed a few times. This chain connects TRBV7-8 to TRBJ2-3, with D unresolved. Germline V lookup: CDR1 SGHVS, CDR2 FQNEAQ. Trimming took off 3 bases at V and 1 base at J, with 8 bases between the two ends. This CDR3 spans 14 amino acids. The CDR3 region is CASSLETRTDTQYF. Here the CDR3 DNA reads TGTGCCAGCAGCTTGGAGACCCGCACAGATACGCAGTATTTT. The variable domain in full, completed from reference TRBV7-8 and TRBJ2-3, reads GAGVSQSPRYKVAKRGQDVALRCDPISGHVSLFWYQQALGQGPEFLTYFQNEAQLDKSGLPSDRFFAERPEGSVSTLKIQRTQQEDSAVYLCASSLETRTDTQYFGPGTRLTVL.

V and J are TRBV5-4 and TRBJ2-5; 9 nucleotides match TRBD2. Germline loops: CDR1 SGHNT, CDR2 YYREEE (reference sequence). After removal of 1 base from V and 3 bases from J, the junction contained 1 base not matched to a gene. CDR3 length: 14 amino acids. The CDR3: CASSLPSGEETQYF. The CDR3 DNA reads TGTGCCAGCAGCTTGCCTAGCGGGGAAGAGACCCAGTACTTC.

This CDR3 reads CASSLVAGIGAEAFF. The CDR3 DNA follows: TGTGCCAGCAGTTTAGTGGCTGGGATAGGGGCTGAAGCTTTCTTT. V is TRBV27 and J is TRBJ1-1; maybe TRBD1 (5 bases). Germline CDR1 MNHEY, CDR2 SMNVEV (reference sequence). V gave up 2 bases and J gave up 6 bases, with 16 bases separating them. CDR3 length: 15 amino acids.

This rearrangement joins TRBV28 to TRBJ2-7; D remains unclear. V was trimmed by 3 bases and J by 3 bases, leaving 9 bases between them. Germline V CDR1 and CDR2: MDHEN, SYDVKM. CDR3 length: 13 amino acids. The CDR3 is CASSFRGYYEQYF. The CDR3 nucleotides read TGTGCCAGCAGTTTCAGAGGATACTACGAGCAGTACTTC.

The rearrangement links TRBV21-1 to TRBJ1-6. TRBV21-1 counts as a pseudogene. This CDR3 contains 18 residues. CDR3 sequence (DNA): TGTGCCAGCAGCAAATGGAGAGGGAAGTTGAAGGTTCATTCACCCCTCCACTTT. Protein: CASSKWRGKLKVHSPLHF.

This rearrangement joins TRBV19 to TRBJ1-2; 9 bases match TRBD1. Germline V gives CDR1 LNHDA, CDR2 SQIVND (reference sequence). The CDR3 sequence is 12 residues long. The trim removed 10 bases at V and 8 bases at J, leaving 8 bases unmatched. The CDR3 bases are TGTGCCACCGAACAGGGGGCGGAGGGCTACACCTTC. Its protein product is CATEQGAEGYTF.

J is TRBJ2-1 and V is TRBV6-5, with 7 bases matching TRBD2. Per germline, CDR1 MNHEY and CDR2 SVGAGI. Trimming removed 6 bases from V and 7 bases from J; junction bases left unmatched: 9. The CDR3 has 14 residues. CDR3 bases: TGTGCCAGCAGAGGACGACTAGCTAATAATGAGCAGTTCTTC. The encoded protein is CASRGRLANNEQFF.

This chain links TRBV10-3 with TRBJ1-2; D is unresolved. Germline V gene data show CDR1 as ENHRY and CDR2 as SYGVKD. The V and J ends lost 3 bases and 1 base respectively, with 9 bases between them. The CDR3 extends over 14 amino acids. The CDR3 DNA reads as TGTGCCATCAGTGATAGGGAGATTAACTATGGCTACACCTTC. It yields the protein CAISDREINYGYTF.

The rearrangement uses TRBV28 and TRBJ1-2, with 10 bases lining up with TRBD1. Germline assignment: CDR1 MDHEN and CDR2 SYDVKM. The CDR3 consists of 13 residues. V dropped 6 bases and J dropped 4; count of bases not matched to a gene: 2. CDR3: CASRGQGGYGYTF. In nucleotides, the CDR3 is TGTGCCAGCAGAGGACAGGGGGGCTATGGCTACACCTTC.

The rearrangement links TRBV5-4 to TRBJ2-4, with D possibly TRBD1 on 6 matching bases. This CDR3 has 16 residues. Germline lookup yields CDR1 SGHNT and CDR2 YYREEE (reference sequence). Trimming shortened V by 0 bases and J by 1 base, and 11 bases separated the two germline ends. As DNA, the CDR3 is TGTGCCAGCAGCTTGGAGGGGGTTCTCGCCAAAAACATTCAGTACTTC. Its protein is CASSLEGVLAKNIQYF.

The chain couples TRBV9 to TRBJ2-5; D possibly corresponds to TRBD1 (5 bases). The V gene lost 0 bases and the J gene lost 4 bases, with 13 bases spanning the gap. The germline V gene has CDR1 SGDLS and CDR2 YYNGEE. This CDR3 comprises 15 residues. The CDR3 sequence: CASSVGQGERETQYF. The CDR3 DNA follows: TGTGCCAGCAGCGTAGGGCAGGGCGAAAGAGAGACCCAGTACTTC.

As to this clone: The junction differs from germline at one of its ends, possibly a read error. CDR3 DNA sequence: TGTGCCAGCAGCCAAGACGGGAGGGACGCCTCATTT. Amino acids: CASSQDGRDASF. This rearrangement joins TRBV4-2 to TRBJ1-1; D possibly corresponds to TRBD1 (5 bases). The germline V gene encodes CDR1 LGHNA and CDR2 YNFKEQ. The CDR3 is 12 amino acids.

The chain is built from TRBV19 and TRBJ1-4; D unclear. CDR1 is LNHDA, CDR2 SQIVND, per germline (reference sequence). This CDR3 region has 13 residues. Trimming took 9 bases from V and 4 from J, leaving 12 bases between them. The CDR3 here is CASSLSFNEKLFF. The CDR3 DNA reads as TGTGCCAGCAGTCTCTCCTTTAATGAAAAACTGTTTTTT.

CDR3 sequence: CASSLGLGTETQYF. The CDR3 region has the DNA TGCGCCAGCAGCTTGGGTCTAGGCACAGAGACCCAGTACTTC. V gene TRBV5-1 combines with J gene TRBJ2-5; no reliable D call. From germline, CDR1 is SGHRS and CDR2 YFSETQ. CDR3 length: 14 amino acids. The V gene lost 0 bases and the J gene lost 4 bases, with 10 bases spanning the gap.

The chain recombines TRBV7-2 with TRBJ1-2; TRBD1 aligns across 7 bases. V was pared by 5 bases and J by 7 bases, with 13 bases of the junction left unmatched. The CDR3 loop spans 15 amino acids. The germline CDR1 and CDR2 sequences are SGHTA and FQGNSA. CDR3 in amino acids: CASSAHPTGVGGYTF. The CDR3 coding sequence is TGTGCCAGCAGCGCACACCCAACAGGGGTGGGTGGCTACACCTTC.

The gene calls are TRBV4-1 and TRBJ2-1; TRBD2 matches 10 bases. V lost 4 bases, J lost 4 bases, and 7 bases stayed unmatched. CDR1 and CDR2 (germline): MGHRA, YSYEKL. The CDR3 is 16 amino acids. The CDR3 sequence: CASSLFTSGEYNEQFF. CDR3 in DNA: TGCGCCAGCAGCCTATTTACTAGCGGGGAATACAATGAGCAGTTCTTC.

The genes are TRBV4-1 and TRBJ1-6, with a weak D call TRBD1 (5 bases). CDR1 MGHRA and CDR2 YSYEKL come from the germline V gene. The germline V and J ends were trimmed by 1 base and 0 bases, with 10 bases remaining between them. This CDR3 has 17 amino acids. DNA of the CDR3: TGCGCCAGCAGCCAAGTCGTGGGGGGCTCCTATAATTCACCCCTCCACTTT. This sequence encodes CASSQVVGGSYNSPLHF.

In DNA form, the CDR3 reads TGTGCCAGCAGTTTGGGACAGATCCTTTATGGCTACACCTTC. Translation: CASSLGQILYGYTF. The chain joins TRBV28 to TRBJ1-2; 7 bases are shared with TRBD1. Germline values: CDR1 MDHEN, CDR2 SYDVKM. This CDR3 comprises 14 residues. Trimming cost V 3 bases and J 5 bases; bases outside gene matches: 6.

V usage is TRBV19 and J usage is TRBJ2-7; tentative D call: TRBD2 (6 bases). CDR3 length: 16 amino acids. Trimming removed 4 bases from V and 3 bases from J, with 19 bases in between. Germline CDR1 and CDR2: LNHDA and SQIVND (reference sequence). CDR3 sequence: CASSTLAGTGFYEQYF. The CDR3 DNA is TGTGCCAGTAGTACACTAGCCGGGACTGGTTTCTACGAGCAGTACTTC.

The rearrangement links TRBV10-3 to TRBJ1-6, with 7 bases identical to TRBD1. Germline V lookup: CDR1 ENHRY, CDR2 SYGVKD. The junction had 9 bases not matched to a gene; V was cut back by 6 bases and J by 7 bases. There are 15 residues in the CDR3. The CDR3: CAIRDTRQGNSPLHF. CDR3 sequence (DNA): TGTGCCATCAGGGATACAAGACAGGGCAATTCACCCCTCCACTTT.